This T cell receptor (beta chain) was sequenced during a study of T cells in Graves' hyperthyroidism and ophthalmopathy. Notes on the study in general: By a 13 V-J model, ophthalmopathy was set apart from stable hyperthyroidism.

This clonotype came up many times. Its cognate antigen is unknown. The CDR3 extends over 14 amino acids. After removal of 5 bases from V and 6 bases from J, the junction contained 5 bases not matched to a gene. Germline values: CDR1 SGHAT, CDR2 FQNNGV. Researchers amplified the TCR beta CDR3 regions from RNA transcripts. RT-PCR in the first round (using the HTBI primer set) targeted the TCR CDR3. TCRdb reanalysed the multiplex PCR reads using MiXCR and keeps one entry per CDR3 protein. Found here are a few hundred thousand distinct CDR3 sequences, 15% to 19% of them singletons; the top ten hold roughly 6.6%. Uncontrolled infections, other autoimmune diseases, pregnancy or lactation led to exclusion of patients. Fresh peripheral blood, more than 8 ml of it, supplied the PBMCs.

Specimen: blood. The sequence derives from a woman aged 30 to 39 with Graves' hyperthyroidism. The V gene is TRBV11-2, the J gene TRBJ1-4; TRBD1 matches at 8 bases. CDR3 amino acids: CASSLGQGHEKLFF. CDR3 nucleotides: TGTGCCAGCAGCCTCGGACAGGGACATGAAAAACTGTTTTTT. Using reference TRBV11-2 and TRBJ1-4 for the parts outside the CDR3, the full variable domain is EAGVAQSPRYKIIEKRQSVAFWCNPISGHATLYWYQQILGQGPKLLIQFQNNGVVDDSQLPKDRFSAERLKGVDSTLKIQPAKLEDSAVYLCASSLGQGHEKLFFGSGTQLSVL.